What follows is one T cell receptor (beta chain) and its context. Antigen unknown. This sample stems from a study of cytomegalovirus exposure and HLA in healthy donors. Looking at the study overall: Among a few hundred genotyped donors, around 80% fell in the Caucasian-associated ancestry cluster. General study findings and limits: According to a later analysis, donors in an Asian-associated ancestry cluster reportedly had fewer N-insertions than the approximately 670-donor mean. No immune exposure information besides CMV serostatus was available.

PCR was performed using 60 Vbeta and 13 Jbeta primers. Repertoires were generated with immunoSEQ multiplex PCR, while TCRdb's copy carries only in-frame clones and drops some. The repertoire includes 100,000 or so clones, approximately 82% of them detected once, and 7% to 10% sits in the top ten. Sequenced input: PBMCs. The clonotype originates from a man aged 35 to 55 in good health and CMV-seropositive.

CDR3 sequence (DNA): TGTGCCAGCAGTGACAGGGGCCCCTACAATGAGCAGTTCTTC. Encoded protein: CASSDRGPYNEQFF. The V call is TRBV2, the J call TRBJ2-1, with a possible D match to TRBD1 (6 bases). V was pared by 3 bases and J by 2 bases, with 8 bases between. This CDR3 spans 14 amino acids. The V gene's germline CDR1 is SNHLY and CDR2 FYNNEI.